The present T cell receptor (beta chain) was sequenced within a study of T cell changes during pregnancy in multiple sclerosis. Produced via immunoSEQ multiplex PCR; TCRdb's table is partial and in-frame only. The data contain around 39,000 clones, roughly 90% of them singletons. Germline CDR1 and CDR2: SGHDN and FVKESK. V lost 3 bases and J lost 4, with 6 bases in between. The length of the CDR3 is 12 residues. The sequencing used CD8+ T cells from peripheral blood mononuclear cells, collected before pregnancy. The chain carries TRBV14 and TRBJ1-1; no clear D. The receptor was derived from a female donor with multiple sclerosis, enrolled in a pregnancy study. CDR3 protein: CASSQFSTEAFF. CDR3 coding DNA: TGTGCCAGCAGCCAGTTCAGCACTGAAGCTTTCTTT.